This T cell receptor beta chain was identified during a study of CD8 T cells in ankylosing spondylitis. Study-level results: Within ankylosing spondylitis blood, a TCR beta motif made up of seven or eight highly homologous variants appeared to be characteristic.

The CDR3 spans 14 residues. The ends were cut back, 1 base at V and 6 bases at J, with 11 bases in the middle. Germline V gives CDR1 SGHRS, CDR2 YFSETQ. TCRdb fed the 5' RACE reads into MiXCR, producing one record per CDR3 protein. Found here are roughly 700,000 distinct CDR3 sequences, 19% of them singletons; the top ten hold over 15%. This clonotype was seen only a few times. Its specificity is not known. Sequenced input: blood, either unsorted or a sorted T cell fraction (not recorded which). This TCR came from a male donor with ankylosing spondylitis. The rearrangement joins TRBV5-1 to TRBJ2-1; the D is unclear. In DNA form, the CDR3 reads TGCGCCAGCAGCTTGCAGGAAATCGCCAATGAGCAGTTCTTC. This gives the protein CASSLQEIANEQFF.